A selection of T cell receptor beta chains follows, all from one sample in a study of T cell responses to AZD1222 COVID-19 vaccine. Profiled with immunoSEQ multiplex PCR; TCRdb holds only in-frame clones, not every one. The sample has about 150,000 clones, 90% to 95% seen once. This specimen consisted of peripheral blood, obtained on day 0 of MenACWY control vaccination. Receptors were obtained from an adult in good health. The CDR3 runs from the conserved cysteine through the conserved F or W. A D gene is named only where the DNA matches it firmly. Size values are once, few and many counts, or a class for expanded clones, and some rows have none.

cdr3_aa	cdr3_nt	clone_size	d_call	v_call	j_call
CASSPDRVKLPYGYTF	TGTGCCAGCAGTCCTGACAGGGTTAAACTACCCTATGGCTACACCTTC	-	TRBD1	TRBV5-4	TRBJ1-2
CASGNLKKGNTIYF	TGTGCCAGCGGCAATCTTAAAAAGGGGAACACCATATATTTT	-	-	TRBV6-5	TRBJ1-3
CAWRELQGAGPHEQYF	TGTGCCTGGAGGGAACTACAGGGGGCCGGACCCCACGAGCAGTACTTC	-	TRBD1	TRBV30	TRBJ2-7
CASWPGGERDNEQFF	TGTGCCAGTTGGCCCGGGGGGGAGAGGGACAATGAGCAGTTCTTC	-	TRBD2	TRBV28	TRBJ2-1
CASSLTGMNTGELFF	TGCGCCAGCAGCTTGACAGGGATGAACACCGGGGAGCTGTTTTTT	-	-	TRBV5-1	TRBJ2-2
CAWKLAGGGVQYF	TGTGCCTGGAAACTAGCGGGAGGGGGGGTCCAGTACTTC	once	TRBD2	TRBV30	TRBJ2-5
CASSSFSLDEKLFF	TGTGCCAGCAGCTCTTTTTCTCTGGATGAAAAACTGTTTTTT	-	-	TRBV9	TRBJ1-4
CASISRGTKAGNTIYF	TGTGCCAGCATTAGCCGGGGGACAAAGGCTGGAAACACCATATATTTT	-	-	TRBV2	TRBJ1-3
CASSVGPSGNTIYF	TGCGCCAGCAGCGTCGGACCCTCTGGAAACACCATATATTTT	-	-	TRBV4-1	TRBJ1-3
CASSLGYLAYNEQFF	TGTGCCAGCAGTTTAGGGTACCTGGCCTACAATGAGCAGTTCTTC	-	-	TRBV27	TRBJ2-1
CASSYAGYEQYF	TGTGCCAGCAGTTACGCGGGTTACGAGCAGTACTTC	few	-	TRBV6-2/TRBV6-3	TRBJ2-7
CASSLVAVPGNTQYF	TGTGCCAGCAGCTTAGTGGCGGTCCCCGGGAATACGCAGTATTTT	-	-	TRBV11-2	TRBJ2-3
CATSAQGWESQETQYF	TGTGCCACCAGTGCGCAGGGGTGGGAATCCCAAGAGACCCAGTACTTC	-	-	TRBV24-1	TRBJ2-5
CASSPTRRVGLIGYTF	TGTGCCAGCAGTCCCACACGTCGGGTCGGGTTGATCGGCTACACCTTC	-	-	TRBV6-2/TRBV6-3	TRBJ1-2
CASSLALEGREQFF	TGTGCCAGCAGCTTAGCGCTCGAGGGGAGGGAGCAGTTCTTC	-	-	TRBV7-6	TRBJ2-1
CASSLSWDRGHYEQYF	TGTGCCAGCAGTTTATCATGGGACAGGGGGCACTACGAGCAGTACTTC	-	TRBD1	TRBV27	TRBJ2-7
CASSLGDGSNQPQHF	TGTGCCAGCAGCTTAGGGGACGGCAGCAATCAGCCCCAGCATTTT	-	-	TRBV7-8	TRBJ1-5
CATTGGSGYTF	TGTGCCACTACCGGGGGCAGCGGCTACACCTTC	once	-	TRBV6-5	TRBJ1-2
CASSSVTSGRGELFF	TGTGCCAGCAGCTCGGTGACTAGCGGGAGGGGGGAGCTGTTTTTT	-	TRBD2	TRBV11-3	TRBJ2-2
CASSSDPTSPEQYF	TGTGCCAGCAGCTCCGACCCGACTTCCCCCGAGCAGTACTTC	once	-	TRBV9	TRBJ2-7
CALRGQMNTEAFF	TGTGCCTTGCGGGGACAGATGAACACTGAAGCTTTCTTT	-	TRBD1	TRBV28	TRBJ1-1
CASSALFRGWSYEQYF	TGTGCCAGCAGTGCCCTTTTCAGGGGTTGGTCCTACGAGCAGTACTTC	-	-	TRBV6-2/TRBV6-3	TRBJ2-7
CASSYLLQGASYEQYF	TGTGCCAGCAGTTACTTGCTACAGGGGGCTTCCTACGAGCAGTACTTC	-	TRBD1	TRBV6-2/TRBV6-3	TRBJ2-7
CASKEGEREKLFF	TGTGCCAGCAAAGAGGGGGAGAGAGAAAAACTGTTTTTT	few	-	TRBV2	TRBJ1-4
CASSLTSGQGAITDTQYF	TGTGCCAGCAGTCTAACTTCAGGACAGGGGGCGATCACAGATACGCAGTATTTT	-	TRBD1	TRBV2	TRBJ2-3
CASSLGMGPQPQHF	TGTGCCAGCAGCTTAGGGATGGGGCCTCAGCCCCAGCATTTT	-	-	TRBV7-2	TRBJ1-5
CASSETGSGNTIYF	TGTGCCAGCAGCGAGACGGGCTCTGGAAACACCATATATTTT	few	-	TRBV9	TRBJ1-3
CASSHRQGVFSEGYTF	TGTGCCAGCAGCCACCGACAGGGGGTATTTAGCGAAGGCTACACCTTC	-	TRBD1	TRBV5-4	TRBJ1-2
CASSFETSPALEQYF	TGTGCCAGCAGCTTCGAGACAAGCCCGGCGTTGGAGCAGTACTTC	once	-	TRBV11-2	TRBJ2-7
CASSYGGTFSGNTIYF	TGTGCCAGCAGTTACGGGGGGACCTTCTCTGGAAACACCATATATTTT	-	-	TRBV2	TRBJ1-3
CASSVGDRGTDTQYF	TGTGCCAGCAGCGTTGGGGACAGGGGAACAGATACGCAGTATTTT	-	TRBD1	TRBV9	TRBJ2-3